This passage covers 24 T cell receptor beta chains from one sample sequenced in a study of identifying expanded T cells in peripheral blood (dated by TCRdb to between 2018 and 2021). Libraries came from the immunoSEQ multiplex PCR assay. The clones in this table, taken by TCRdb from immuneACCESS, are in-frame only. Not every clone is retained; where verified, under half of the shortfall comes from an unresolved V gene, and the cause of the rest is unknown. For this sample the table gives 50,000 to 70,000 clones, of which 70% to 90% were detected only once. Together, the top ten hold 4.7% of the sample. The sample taken for sequencing was blood. The receptors here all came from a person aged 18 to 70 in good health.

This chain connects TRBV30 to TRBJ2-5; D is ambiguous. This CDR3 comprises 12 residues. The germline gives CDR1 GTSNPN, CDR2 SVGIG (reference sequence). V lost 0 bases, J lost 2 bases, and 4 bases lay in between. The CDR3 sequence: CAWSVRQETQYF. The DNA of the CDR3 is TGTGCCTGGAGTGTGCGGCAAGAGACCCAGTACTTC.

V is TRBV4-2 and J is TRBJ1-3; D not certain. The V end lost 3 bases, the J end lost 7 bases, and 10 bases lay between the germline ends. Germline assignment: CDR1 LGHNA and CDR2 YNFKEQ. The CDR3 spans 13 residues. CDR3 DNA: TGTGCCAGCAGCCACTCCAGGAGGAACACCATATATTTT. Encoded protein: CASSHSRRNTIYF.

This chain connects TRBV5-4 to TRBJ1-4; 9 bases are shared with TRBD1. This CDR3 comprises 15 residues. Looked up from germline, CDR1 is SGHNT and CDR2 is YYREEE (reference sequence). V lost 4 bases and J lost 6; bases outside the gene matches: 7. The CDR3: CASSQSGTGHEKLFF. In DNA, the CDR3 is TGTGCCAGCAGCCAGTCCGGGACAGGGCATGAAAAACTGTTTTTT.

This clone was seen only once. The chain has TRBV6-1 and TRBJ2-3; D not certain. Trimming pared 2 bases from V and 4 bases from J, leaving 13 bases between. CDR3 length: 15 residues. Germline V CDR1 and CDR2: MNHNS, SASEGT. The DNA for the CDR3 is TGTGCCAGCAGTGAATTGGTGAGGTCCCCAGATACGCAGTATTTT. Protein: CASSELVRSPDTQYF.

V usage is TRBV5-1 and J usage is TRBJ1-1, with D uncertain. Germline values: CDR1 SGHRS, CDR2 YFSETQ. V dropped 0 bases and J dropped 1 base, with 10 bases sitting between them. The CDR3 covers 15 residues. CDR3 region: CASSLAIGWNTEAFF. For the CDR3, the DNA is TGCGCCAGCAGCTTGGCGATCGGGTGGAACACTGAAGCTTTCTTT. Complete variable domain (other parts from reference TRBV5-1 and TRBJ1-1): KAGVTQTPRYLIKTRGQQVTLSCSPISGHRSVSWYQQTPGQGLQFLFEYFSETQRNKGNFPGRFSGRQFSNSRSEMNVSTLELGDSALYLCASSLAIGWNTEAFFGQGTRLTVV.

This sequence joins TRBV2 and TRBJ1-1; a possible D gene is TRBD1 (6 bases). V shed 8 bases and J shed 1 base, with 11 bases lying between them. In germline, CDR1 is SNHLY, CDR2 FYNNEI. The CDR3 is 13 amino acids. The CDR3 protein is CASPEGGNTEAFF. CDR3 nucleotides: TGTGCCAGCCCCGAAGGGGGGAACACTGAAGCTTTCTTT.

The chain has TRBV27 and TRBJ2-1, with TRBD1 matching over 11 bases. V dropped 1 base and J dropped 6; count of bases not matched to a gene: 8. The CDR3 sequence is 17 residues long. Germline CDR1 reads MNHEY; CDR2 reads SMNVEV (reference sequence). CDR3 region: CASSLYVTGTGGNEQFF. DNA of the CDR3: TGTGCCAGCAGTTTATACGTGACCGGGACAGGGGGCAATGAGCAGTTCTTC.

The chain is built from TRBV28 and TRBJ2-7, with 10 bases fitting TRBD1. The junction had 8 bases not matched to a gene; V was cut back by 5 bases and J by 1 base. The CDR3 contains 16 residues. Looked up from germline, CDR1 is MDHEN and CDR2 is SYDVKM. CDR3 bases: TGTGCCAGCAGTACCTATCGGGACAGGGGTTCCTACGAGCAGTACTTC. Amino acid sequence: CASSTYRDRGSYEQYF.

The J gene is TRBJ2-5, the V gene TRBV9, with 13 bases identical to TRBD2. CDR1 is SGDLS, CDR2 YYNGEE, per germline. V dropped 9 bases and J dropped 2; count of bases not matched to a gene: 7. There are 15 residues in the CDR3. CDR3: CATQTSGGLQETQYF. CDR3 DNA sequence: TGTGCCACCCAGACTAGCGGGGGGCTACAAGAGACCCAGTACTTC. The full variable domain, in which reference TRBV9 and TRBJ2-5 provide the parts outside the CDR3, is DSGVTQTPKHLITATGQRVTLRCSPRSGDLSVYWYQQSLDQGLQFLIQYYNGEERAKGNILERFSAQQFPDLHSELNLSSLELGDSALYFCATQTSGGLQETQYFGPGTRLLVL.

The chain employs TRBV4-2 and TRBJ2-7; D is undetermined. V lost 4 bases and J lost 3, with 10 bases in between. CDR3 length equals 13 residues. Germline CDR1 and CDR2: LGHNA and YNFKEQ. The chain's CDR3 is CASSRAMNYEQYF. CDR3 sequence (DNA): TGTGCCAGCAGCCGAGCGATGAACTACGAGCAGTACTTC.

The J gene is TRBJ1-1, the V gene TRBV25-1, with 11 bases lining up with TRBD1. CDR1 MGHDK and CDR2 SYGVNS come from the germline V gene. The V and J ends lost 4 bases and 4 bases, in that order; junction bases with no gene match: 8. The CDR3 length is 16 residues. The CDR3 DNA sequence: TGTGCCAGCAGTGCCCGGACAGGGGGCGACATCACTGAAGCTTTCTTT. This translates into CASSARTGGDITEAFF.

The gene calls are TRBV18 and TRBJ1-6; D is possibly TRBD1 (6 bases). The V gene lost 0 bases and the J gene lost 6 bases, with 6 bases spanning the gap. CDR3 length: 14 residues. Per the germline V gene, CDR1 is KGHSH and CDR2 is LQKENI. CDR3 in DNA: TGTGCCAGCTCACCACCGGACAGTAATTCACCCCTCCACTTT. It encodes CASSPPDSNSPLHF.

This chain links TRBV28 with TRBJ2-4, with 8 bases matching TRBD1. This CDR3 region has 17 residues. Germline trimming cut 5 bases from V and 0 bases from J; bases unmatched to any gene: 9. Germline V gene lookup returns CDR1 MDHEN and CDR2 SYDVKM. CDR3 DNA: TGTGCCAGCAGTCCCTCCCGCAGGGGGCTAGCCAAAAACATTCAGTACTTC. Translation: CASSPSRRGLAKNIQYF. The entire variable domain, with the rest obtained from reference TRBV28 and TRBJ2-4, is as follows: DVKVTQSSRYLVKRTGEKVFLECVQDMDHENMFWYRQDPGLGLRLIYFSYDVKMKEKGDIPEGYSVSREKKERFSLILESASTNQTSMYLCASSPSRRGLAKNIQYFGAGTRLSVL.

In nucleotides, the CDR3 is TGTGCCAGTCTTCCTGCCCTGGGGGGCTCGAACGAGCAGTACTTC. Its protein product is CASLPALGGSNEQYF. The chain carries TRBV28 and TRBJ2-7; D is tentatively TRBD1 or TRBD2 (6 bases each). The germline V gene encodes CDR1 MDHEN and CDR2 SYDVKM. V was pared by 9 bases and J by 5 bases, with 23 bases between. CDR3 length: 15 residues.

This rearrangement joins TRBV4-1 to TRBJ2-3; 9 nucleotides match TRBD2. Looked up from germline, CDR1 is MGHRA and CDR2 is YSYEKL. The CDR3 contains 16 residues. J gave up 0 bases and V 4 bases, and 5 bases lay outside the gene matches. In DNA, the CDR3 is TGCGCCAGCAGCCTCGAAACTAGCGGGAGCACAGATACGCAGTATTTT. Its translation is CASSLETSGSTDTQYF.

This clone was seen just once. This sequence joins TRBV29-1 and TRBJ2-7, with 9 positions matching TRBD2. Trimming removed 7 bases from V and 1 base from J; junction bases left unmatched: 14. The CDR3 sequence is 16 residues long. CDR1 is SQVTM, CDR2 ANQGSEA, per germline. CDR3 region: CSAAAGGFRGSYEQYF. The CDR3 nucleotides are TGCAGCGCCGCCGCGGGAGGGTTCAGGGGATCCTACGAGCAGTACTTC.

The gene calls are TRBV11-2 and TRBJ2-1; 8 bases map to TRBD2. This CDR3 region has 16 residues. Trimming cost V 3 bases and J 6 bases; bases outside gene matches: 10. In germline, CDR1 is SGHAT, CDR2 FQNNGV. The CDR3 DNA sequence: TGTGCCAGCAGCTTGGGATTCGGGACTAGTTCCAATGAGCAGTTCTTC. As protein: CASSLGFGTSSNEQFF.

The CDR3 nucleotides are TGTGCCAGCAGCGTAGGTTCGACAGGGGGCTATGGCTATGGCTACACCTTC. This encodes CASSVGSTGGYGYGYTF. This chain joins TRBV9 and TRBJ1-2, with 10 bases matching TRBD1. This CDR3 is built from 17 residues. Unmatched junction bases numbered 9, after V lost 0 bases and J lost 4 bases. Per germline, CDR1 SGDLS and CDR2 YYNGEE. Looking up the rest from reference TRBV9 and TRBJ1-2 gives the full variable domain: DSGVTQTPKHLITATGQRVTLRCSPRSGDLSVYWYQQSLDQGLQFLIQYYNGEERAKGNILERFSAQQFPDLHSELNLSSLELGDSALYFCASSVGSTGGYGYGYTFGSGTRLTVV.

This clone was counted a single time. This chain joins TRBV6-5 and TRBJ1-5, with unresolved D. From germline, CDR1 is MNHEY and CDR2 SVGAGI. Trimming pared 3 bases from V and 5 bases from J, leaving 11 bases between. This CDR3 region has 14 residues. CDR3 region: CASSYRGGDQPQHF. The CDR3 nucleotides read TGTGCCAGCAGTTATCGGGGAGGCGATCAGCCCCAGCATTTT.

V and J are TRBV19 and TRBJ2-1; maybe TRBD1 (5 bases). The germline V gene has CDR1 LNHDA and CDR2 SQIVND (reference sequence). The CDR3 is made up of 16 amino acids. V was cut by 5 bases and J by 7 bases, with 21 bases left in between. Written as DNA, the CDR3 is TGTGCCAGTAGTGACTTGACAGCCTCTATAATTAATGAGCAGTTCTTC. It yields the protein CASSDLTASIINEQFF. Variable domain in full (rest from reference TRBV19 and TRBJ2-1): DGGITQSPKYLFRKEGQNVTLSCEQNLNHDAMYWYRQDPGQGLRLIYYSQIVNDFQKGDIAEGYSVSREKKESFPLTVTSAQKNPTAFYLCASSDLTASIINEQFFGPGTRLTVL.

J is TRBJ2-1 and V is TRBV5-4; possibly TRBD2 for D (6 bases). Trimming pared 4 bases from V and 2 bases from J, leaving 7 bases between. Germline assignment: CDR1 SGHNT and CDR2 YYREEE (reference sequence). This CDR3 has 13 amino acids. As DNA, the CDR3 is TGTGCCAGCAGCCCGGGAGCCTACAATGAGCAGTTCTTC. It codes for CASSPGAYNEQFF. The entire variable domain, with the rest obtained from reference TRBV5-4 and TRBJ2-1, is as follows: ETGVTQSPTHLIKTRGQQVTLRCSSQSGHNTVSWYQQALGQGPQFIFQYYREEENGRGNFPPRFSGLQFPNYSSELNVNALELDDSALYLCASSPGAYNEQFFGPGTRLTVL.

CDR3 sequence: CASSPQGLDEKLFF. The CDR3 region has the DNA TGTGCCAGTAGTCCACAGGGACTTGACGAAAAACTGTTTTTT. The rearrangement joins TRBV19 to TRBJ1-4, with D perhaps matching TRBD1 (6 bases). The CDR3 contains 14 residues. Germline CDR1 LNHDA, CDR2 SQIVND (reference sequence). The V and J ends lost 5 bases and 8 bases respectively, with 15 bases between them. The variable domain in full, completed from reference TRBV19 and TRBJ1-4, reads DGGITQSPKYLFRKEGQNVTLSCEQNLNHDAMYWYRQDPGQGLRLIYYSQIVNDFQKGDIAEGYSVSREKKESFPLTVTSAQKNPTAFYLCASSPQGLDEKLFFGSGTQLSVL.

The rearrangement joins TRBV5-4 to TRBJ2-4; D is tentatively TRBD1 or TRBD2 (6 bases each). CDR1 is SGHNT and CDR2 is YYREEE in the germline V gene (reference sequence). The V end was cut by 5 bases, the J end by 0 bases, with 15 bases between. This CDR3 comprises 16 residues. The CDR3 spells CASSREGGLAKNIQYF. The CDR3 bases are TGTGCCAGCAGTCGAGAGGGGGGCCTAGCCAAAAACATTCAGTACTTC.

About this clone: This specimen includes other DNA sequences encoding the same CDR3. In nucleotides, the CDR3 is TGTGCCAGCAGTTACAGGGCCTCCTACGAGCAGTACTTC. Encoded protein: CASSYRASYEQYF. The gene calls are TRBV27 and TRBJ2-7; D possibly corresponds to TRBD1 (6 bases). V lost 4 bases, J lost 0 bases, and 7 bases lay in between. The CDR3 contains 13 residues. Looked up from germline, CDR1 is MNHEY and CDR2 is SMNVEV (reference sequence).